The following is a T cell receptor beta chain sequence with its context. What it binds is not known. The source of the sample is a study of T cell responses to AZD1222 COVID-19 vaccine. Study context: Analyses pooled second doses at about 4 or about 12 weeks. Study observations and caveats: Rises in breadth and depth of Spike-specific TCRs came after two AZD1222 doses.

The method was immunoSEQ multiplex PCR; TCRdb's version includes in-frame clones alone and lacks a portion of them. The sample has fewer than 75,000 clones, over 75% seen once. Per germline, CDR1 SGHTA and CDR2 FQGTGA. V was clipped by 5 bases and J by 0 bases, with 10 bases between them. The CDR3 is made up of 15 amino acids. Sequencing used peripheral blood, obtained on day 0 of AZD1222 vaccination. The chain joins TRBV7-3 to TRBJ2-2; D remains ambiguous. The TCR originated in an adult in good health. The DNA for the CDR3 is TGTGCCAGCAGCCGACCCGGAGCGAACACCGGGGAGCTGTTTTTT. As protein: CASSRPGANTGELFF.